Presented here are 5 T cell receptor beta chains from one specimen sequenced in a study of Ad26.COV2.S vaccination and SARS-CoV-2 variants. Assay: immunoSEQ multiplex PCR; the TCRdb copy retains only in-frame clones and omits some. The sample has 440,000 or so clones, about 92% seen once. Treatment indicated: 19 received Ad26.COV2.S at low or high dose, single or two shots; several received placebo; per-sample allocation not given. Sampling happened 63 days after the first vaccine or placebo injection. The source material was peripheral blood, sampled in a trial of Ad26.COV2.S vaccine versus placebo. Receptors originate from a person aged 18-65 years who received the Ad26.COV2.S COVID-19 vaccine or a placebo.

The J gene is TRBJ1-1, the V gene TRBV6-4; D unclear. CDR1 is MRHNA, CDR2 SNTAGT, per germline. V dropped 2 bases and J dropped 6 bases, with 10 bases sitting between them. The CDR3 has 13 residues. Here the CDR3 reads CASSDGLQSEAFF. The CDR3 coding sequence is TGTGCCAGCAGTGACGGCTTACAGTCTGAAGCTTTCTTT.

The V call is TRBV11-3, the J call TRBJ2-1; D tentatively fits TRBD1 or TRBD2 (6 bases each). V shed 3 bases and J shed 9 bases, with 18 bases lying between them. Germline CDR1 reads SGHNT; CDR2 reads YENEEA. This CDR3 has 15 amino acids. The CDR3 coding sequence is TGTGCCAGCAGCTTCAGGGGCGGGGTAATCGGTGAGCAGTTCTTC. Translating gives CASSFRGGVIGEQFF. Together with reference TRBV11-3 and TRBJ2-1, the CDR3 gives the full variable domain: EAGVVQSPRYKIIEKKQPVAFWCNPISGHNTLYWYLQNLGQGPELLIRYENEEAVDDSQLPKDRFSAERLKGVDSTLKIQPAELGDSAVYLCASSFRGGVIGEQFFGPGTRLTVL.

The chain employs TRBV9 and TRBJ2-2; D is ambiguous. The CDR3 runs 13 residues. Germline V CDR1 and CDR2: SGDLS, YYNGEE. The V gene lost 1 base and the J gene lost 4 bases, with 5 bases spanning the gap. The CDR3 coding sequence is TGTGCCAGCAGCGTATTTATCACCGGGGAGCTGTTTTTT. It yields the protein CASSVFITGELFF.

CDR3 amino acids: CASSQEGIATNEKLFF. For the CDR3, the DNA is TGCGCCAGCAGCCAAGAAGGGATCGCAACTAATGAAAAACTGTTTTTT. This chain connects TRBV4-3 to TRBJ1-4, with D unresolved. The CDR3 has 16 residues. Trimming left V 0 bases short and J 0 bases short, with 8 bases between. Germline assignment: CDR1 LGHNA and CDR2 YSLEER.

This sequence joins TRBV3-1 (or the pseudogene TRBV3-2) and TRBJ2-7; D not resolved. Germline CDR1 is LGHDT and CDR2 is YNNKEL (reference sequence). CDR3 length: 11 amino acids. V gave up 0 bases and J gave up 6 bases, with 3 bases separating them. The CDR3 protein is CASSQDREQYF. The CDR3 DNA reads TGTGCCAGCAGCCAAGATCGCGAGCAGTACTTC.